The clone carrying this T cell receptor (beta chain) was recorded many times. Its specificity is unknown. The ends were cut back, 3 bases at V and 7 bases at J, with 16 bases in the middle. In germline, CDR1 is LNHDA, CDR2 SQIVND (reference sequence). CDR3 length equals 15 residues. Using its own MiXCR run on the 5' RACE reads, TCRdb lists one record per CDR3 protein. The sample records tens of thousands of distinct CDR3 sequences, approximately 17% being singletons. This entry is derived from a study of CD8 T cells in ankylosing spondylitis. Study-level points and caveats: In peripheral blood, disease-linked CD8+ clones occurred at relatively low frequencies. Matched synovial fluid from ankylosing spondylitis patients was reported to be enriched for disease-linked clones. Seemingly characteristic of ankylosing spondylitis blood was a TCR beta motif consisting of under ten highly homologous variants.

The TCR comes from a male donor with ankylosing spondylitis or in good health (not recorded which). This chain connects TRBV19 to TRBJ2-1, with D perhaps matching TRBD2 (7 bases). Sequencing was done on a sample of blood. The CDR3 DNA reads as TGTGCCAGTAGTATTTGGGGCGGGGGCCAAAATGAGCAGTTCTTC. The encoded protein is CASSIWGGGQNEQFF.